The next 15 T cell receptor beta chains were all read from a single sample in a study of spatial heterogeneity in lung cancer. Time point defined: sample taken at primary tumor resection. TCRdb analysed the 5' RACE reads with MiXCR anew, one entry per CDR3 protein. Among some 20,000 distinct CDR3 sequences listed, about 3% were seen once. The sample in question was PBMCs, obtained at surgery. All receptors derive from a female donor with early-stage non-small cell lung cancer.

This clonotype was counted many times. The chain couples TRBV10-3 to TRBJ2-7; no definite D call. The CDR3 runs 13 residues. CDR1 is ENHRY and CDR2 is SYGVKD in the germline V gene. The germline V and J ends were trimmed by 3 bases and 0 bases, with 6 bases remaining between them. The CDR3, as DNA: TGTGCCATCAGTGATCTAGGCTCCTACGAGCAGTACTTC. Its translation: CAISDLGSYEQYF.

This clonotype showed up just a few times. Without the conserved terminal phenylalanine or tryptophan, this CDR3 likely stems from a read error. The chain carries TRBV20-1 and TRBJ1-4, with 8 positions matching TRBD1. Germline V gene data show CDR1 as DFQATT and CDR2 as SNEGSKA (reference sequence). Unmatched junction bases numbered 8, after V lost 0 bases and J lost 8 bases. The CDR3 is 15 amino acids. CDR3 residues: CSARDDGTGGEKLFL. DNA of the CDR3: TGCAGTGCTAGAGATGATGGTACAGGGGGGGAAAAACTGTTTCTT.

A few counts support this clonotype. J is TRBJ2-2 and V is TRBV11-1; no definite D call. Germline V lookup: CDR1 SGHAT, CDR2 FQDESV (reference sequence). The CDR3 loop spans 14 amino acids. Trimming left V 4 bases short and J 0 bases short, with 6 bases between. In DNA, the CDR3 is TGTGCCAGCAGCTCCAGACCGAACACCGGGGAGCTGTTTTTT. It is translated as CASSSRPNTGELFF.

Ten or more counts support this clonotype. The rearrangement links TRBV20-1 to TRBJ2-3; 8 bases fit TRBD1. The germline CDR1 and CDR2 sequences are DFQATT and SNEGSKA (reference sequence). The CDR3 has 15 amino acids. In nucleotides, the CDR3 is TGCAGGGGGGATGGGAGACAGGGGATTGCAGATACGCAGTATTTT. It is translated as CRGDGRQGIADTQYF.

This clonotype was picked up many times. The V and J genes are TRBV29-1 and TRBJ2-3; D unresolved. V was cut by 1 base and J by 5 bases, with 4 bases left in between. This CDR3 has 11 residues. CDR1 and CDR2 (germline): SQVTM, ANQGSEA. The CDR3 is CSVEVGDTQYF. The CDR3 DNA follows: TGCAGCGTTGAAGTGGGAGATACGCAGTATTTT.

This clonotype was seen ten or more times. The rearrangement joins TRBV30 to TRBJ2-7, with 8 nucleotides matching TRBD1. The CDR3 totals 12 residues. Trimming removed 8 bases from V and 6 bases from J; junction bases left unmatched: 9. Germline V gives CDR1 GTSNPN, CDR2 SVGIG (reference sequence). CDR3 residues: CAVDRGLSEQYF. The CDR3 DNA sequence: TGTGCCGTCGACAGGGGATTAAGCGAGCAGTACTTC. Full variable domain (rest looked up from reference TRBV30 and TRBJ2-7): SQTIHQWPATLVQPVGSPLSLECTVEGTSNPNLYWYRQAAGRGLQLLFYSVGIGQISSEVPQNLSASRPQDRQFILSSKKLLLSDSGFYLCAVDRGLSEQYFGPGTRLTVT.

This clonotype came up many times. J is TRBJ2-1 and V is TRBV20-1; 10 positions agree with TRBD2. V trimming: 6 bases; J trimming: 3 bases; junction bases outside the gene matches: 5. The CDR3 covers 14 residues. Germline CDR1 is DFQATT and CDR2 is SNEGSKA (reference sequence). The CDR3 spells CSAPLAGDYNEQFF. CDR3 in DNA: TGCAGTGCCCCGCTAGCGGGAGACTACAATGAGCAGTTCTTC.

V gene TRBV12-3 or TRBV12-4 combines with J gene TRBJ1-3, with D possibly TRBD1 on 5 matching bases. Deletions cut 6 bases from V and 4 bases from J, with 19 bases between. This CDR3 has 16 amino acids. CDR3 bases: TGTGCCAGCAGCCGCAGAATTGGGACCGACGGAAACACCATATATTTT. Translating gives CASSRRIGTDGNTIYF.

There are many counts of this clonotype. V is TRBV2 and J is TRBJ2-1, with D unclear. The germline V gene encodes CDR1 SNHLY and CDR2 FYNNEI. This CDR3 comprises 14 residues. V was clipped by 2 bases and J by 5 bases, with 10 bases between them. CDR3 coding DNA: TGTGCCAGCAGTGAATTGGACCCCCACAATGAGCAGTTCTTC. Its protein product is CASSELDPHNEQFF.

This clonotype was found many times. The V call is TRBV6-1, the J call TRBJ2-1; TRBD2 matches 7 bases. CDR3 length equals 14 residues. Germline V gives CDR1 MNHNS, CDR2 SASEGT. The trim removed 10 bases at V and 5 bases at J, leaving 11 bases unmatched. This chain's CDR3 is CATTTGLADNEQFF. CDR3 coding DNA: TGTGCCACCACTACTGGGCTAGCGGACAATGAGCAGTTCTTC.

This clonotype was detected many times. The chain couples TRBV29-1 to TRBJ2-3, with 7 positions matching TRBD2. Germline trimming cut 5 bases from V and 1 base from J; bases unmatched to any gene: 9. From germline, CDR1 is SQVTM and CDR2 ANQGSEA. CDR3 size: 15 residues. CDR3 residues: CSVKGQLAGTDTQYF. DNA for the CDR3: TGCAGCGTTAAAGGCCAGCTAGCGGGCACAGATACGCAGTATTTT.

This clonotype was recorded many times. The J gene is TRBJ2-7, the V gene TRBV29-1; D perhaps matches TRBD2 (6 bases). Trimming took off 5 bases at V and 7 bases at J, with 21 bases between the two ends. The germline V gene has CDR1 SQVTM and CDR2 ANQGSEA. This CDR3 spans 14 amino acids. CDR3 sequence (DNA): TGCAGCGTTCTCAGGGAGGACTCCATGGGGGAGCAGTACTTC. Translation gives CSVLREDSMGEQYF.

This clonotype was seen ten or more times. DNA of the CDR3: TGTGCCAGCAGTTTTGCTGGGTACCAAGAGACCCAGTACTTC. Translation gives CASSFAGYQETQYF. This sequence joins TRBV27 and TRBJ2-5, with no clear D. Germline CDR1 and CDR2: MNHEY and SMNVEV (reference sequence). The CDR3 is made up of 14 amino acids. Trimming pared 3 bases from V and 0 bases from J, leaving 8 bases between.

This clonotype was detected a few times. The chain carries TRBV18 and TRBJ2-5; D may match TRBD1 or TRBD2 (5 bases each). Deletions cut 3 bases from V and 1 base from J, with 15 bases between. Germline CDR1 and CDR2: KGHSH and LQKENI. The CDR3 consists of 16 residues. CDR3 amino acids: CASSPIRGAVQETQYF. DNA for the CDR3: TGTGCCAGCTCACCGATACGGGGCGCGGTCCAAGAGACCCAGTACTTC.

A remark on this clonotype: A junction end diverges from the germline sequence, so it may reflect a read error. This chain uses TRBV7-6 with TRBJ2-1; 10 bases fit TRBD2. The CDR3 is 15 amino acids. The V gene's germline CDR1 is SGHVS and CDR2 FNYEAQ. Written as DNA, the CDR3 is TGTGTCAGCAGCTTAGTGGCTAGCGGGAGCAATGAGCAGTTCTTC. It specifies CVSSLVASGSNEQFF.